This TCR beta chain is drawn from a study of response to subunit inactivated influenza vaccine. Each CDR3 protein gets one entry after TCRdb re-called the RT-PCR reads with MiXCR. The sample contains around 530,000 distinct CDR3 sequences, about 15% of which appear only once. V was clipped by 2 bases and J by 1 base; unmatched bases: 3. CDR1 is DFQATT and CDR2 is SNEGSKA in the germline V gene (reference sequence). The CDR3 runs to 15 residues. J is TRBJ2-3 and V is TRBV20-1; 10 nucleotides align to TRBD2. This TCR came from a man aged 45 to 75 who received an inactivated influenza vaccine. Material: CD4+ T cells sorted from PBMCs, obtained around 2 years after vaccination. The CDR3 bases are TGCAGTGCTAGATCTCTAGCGGGGGGCACAGATACGCAGTATTTT. Its protein is CSARSLAGGTDTQYF.